This T cell receptor (beta chain) appears in the sequencing data of a study of blood T cells in healthy people across ages. Using a J-beta primer mix together with a sample-barcoded 5' primer, a second PCR was run for about 7 to 12 cycles. TCRdb re-derived calls from the 5' RACE reads in MiXCR, one entry per CDR3 protein. The table shows 550,000 to 750,000 distinct CDR3 sequences, with roughly 21% occurring only once. The CDR3 loop spans 13 amino acids. The V gene's germline CDR1 is SGHAT and CDR2 FQNNGV. Trimming took 5 bases from V and 10 from J, leaving 17 bases between them. This clonotype has more than one count but fewer than ten.

The sequence was obtained from a man in his sixties or seventies in good health. Sequences were obtained from blood. This chain uses TRBV11-2 with TRBJ2-5; D uncertain. CDR3 nucleotides: TGTGCCAGCAGCAAGTTGCAGGAAGCCGTCCAGTACTTC. Translated: CASSKLQEAVQYF.